This T cell receptor beta chain emerged from a study of tissue T cells after allogeneic stem cell transplantation. Study-level points and caveats: TCR repertoires tracked anatomic similarity, regardless of disease or transplant status.

Note on this clone: Antigen unknown. Gene names follow the mouse nomenclature. The read stops 1 residue short of the end of the CDR3; the missing end is completed from the germline J gene.

This sample's time point: mouse harvest day 7 after allogeneic transplant. Each mouse received 10^7 T-cell-depleted marrow cells plus 10^6 splenic CD5+ T cells by tail vein. B6 (H2b) cells into BALB/c (H2d) mice; tissues taken at day 7 or 14. Survey-depth TCRbeta CDR3 sequencing reported V/J genes and productive frequencies. Repertoires were generated with immunoSEQ multiplex PCR, while TCRdb's copy carries only in-frame clones and drops some. The table includes approximately 5,000 clones, over 50% detected once. V gave up 7 bases and J gave up 1 base; unmatched junction bases: 2. The CDR3 has 15 amino acids. Germline V gives CDR1 SGHND, CDR2 FRSKSL.

This TCR was recovered from a female BALB/c mouse given C57BL/6 T cells with graft-versus-host disease after an allogeneic hematopoietic cell transplant. Sample: gut tissue. The rearrangement joins TRBV15 to TRBJ2-2, with TRBD2 matching 11 bases. This chain's CDR3 is CASTGTGGNTGQLYF. Partial CDR3 DNA: TGTGCCAGCACCGGGACTGGGGGAAACACCGGGCAGCTCTAC.